The entry that follows covers one T cell receptor delta chain sequence. This sample is part of a study of gamma-delta T cells after stem cell transplantation. TCRdb re-processed the RT-PCR reads via CATT. This table holds 600 to 800 delta-chain clones, 10% to 15% found once. V was clipped by 0 bases and J by 0 bases; unmatched bases: 10. The CDR3 is 19 amino acids. The germline CDR1 and CDR2 sequences are GEAIGNYY and EKD. This receptor was identified in a human donor. It is not recorded whose cells these are; they may come from a transplant donor. This table probably holds off-target reads from a library built for another chain. Sequencing was done on a sample of gamma-delta T cells. The chain is built from TRDV2 and TRDJ1; 12 nucleotides align to TRDD3. CDR3: CACDTVAGGYAKYTDKLIF. The CDR3 DNA reads as TGTGCCTGTGACACCGTGGCTGGGGGATACGCGAAGTACACCGATAAACTCATCTTT.